The present T cell receptor (beta chain) was sequenced within a study of blood T cell repertoires in COVID-19. Original processing methods: Reference gene primer amplification gave estimated nucleated cell counts. Generated by immunoSEQ multiplex PCR, the TCRdb table keeps only in-frame clones and is missing some. V and J calls and clone size are as listed in that table; D and trimming were resolved from the DNA. Of 60,000 to 85,000 clones detected, roughly nine tenths appear once; the ten largest clones hold approximately 4.7%. Trimming stripped 4 bases from V and 2 bases from J, with 12 bases between. The CDR3 extends over 15 amino acids. From germline, CDR1 is LNHDA and CDR2 SQIVND (reference sequence).

Sequencing was carried out using peripheral blood. The J gene is TRBJ2-1, the V gene TRBV19; a weak D match, TRBD1 (5 bases). This clonotype originated in a man aged 50 to 59 with active COVID-19. The CDR3 spells CASSKGLTPYNEQFF. The CDR3 DNA is TGTGCCAGTAGTAAGGGGCTTACCCCCTACAATGAGCAGTTCTTC.